A selection of T cell receptor beta chains follows, all from one sample in a study of blood T cell repertoires in COVID-19. Produced via immunoSEQ multiplex PCR; TCRdb's table is partial and in-frame only. This repertoire shows some 150,000 clones, around 84% found once; its top ten account for 2.2%. Sequenced input: peripheral blood. These receptors all come from a man aged 65-85 years with acute or convalescent COVID-19. CDR3s include the opening cysteine and the closing phenylalanine or tryptophan. Clone size appears in some rows only: once, few, many, or a class for an expanded clone.

. | TRBJ2-3 | TRBV19 | CASSPAGAGGADTQYF
. | TRBJ1-5 | TRBV28 | CASSLSQNQPQHF
. | TRBJ1-4 | TRBV6-5 | CASGDSPEKLFF
. | TRBJ2-5 | TRBV18 | CASSPDNRGTQYF
once | TRBJ2-3 | TRBV11-3 | CASSPNGQGAGDTQYF
. | TRBJ2-5 | TRBV29-1 | CSVRQGQETQYF
. | TRBJ1-1 | TRBV6-1 | CASSEGAGVDTEAFF
. | TRBJ1-3 | TRBV9 | CASSVLGNGNTIYF
few | TRBJ1-6 | TRBV4-1 | CASSQAQGIPLHF
once | TRBJ1-1 | TRBV28 | CASSPGQAPMNTEAFF
. | TRBJ1-4 | TRBV15 | CATSRDAGGRNEKLFF
. | TRBJ2-4 | TRBV28 | CASRGQVAKNIQYF
. | TRBJ2-7 | TRBV19 | CASSIRESSGDYEQYF
few | TRBJ2-7 | TRBV5-1 | CASSLSTAGGTYEQYF
. | TRBJ1-4 | TRBV19 | CASSIAATNEKLFF
. | TRBJ2-1 | TRBV11-2 | CASTVQTEQFF